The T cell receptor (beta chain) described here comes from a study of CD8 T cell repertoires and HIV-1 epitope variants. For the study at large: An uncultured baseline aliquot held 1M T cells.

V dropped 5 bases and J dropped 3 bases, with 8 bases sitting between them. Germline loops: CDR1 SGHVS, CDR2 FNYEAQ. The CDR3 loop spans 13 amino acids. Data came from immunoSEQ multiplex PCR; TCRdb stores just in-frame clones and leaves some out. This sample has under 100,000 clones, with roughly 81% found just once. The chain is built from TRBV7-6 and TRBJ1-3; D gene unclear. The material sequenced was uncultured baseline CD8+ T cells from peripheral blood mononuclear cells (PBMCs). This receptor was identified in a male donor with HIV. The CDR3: CASSATVGNTIYF. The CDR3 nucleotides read TGTGCCAGCAGCGCTACAGTTGGAAACACCATATATTTT.